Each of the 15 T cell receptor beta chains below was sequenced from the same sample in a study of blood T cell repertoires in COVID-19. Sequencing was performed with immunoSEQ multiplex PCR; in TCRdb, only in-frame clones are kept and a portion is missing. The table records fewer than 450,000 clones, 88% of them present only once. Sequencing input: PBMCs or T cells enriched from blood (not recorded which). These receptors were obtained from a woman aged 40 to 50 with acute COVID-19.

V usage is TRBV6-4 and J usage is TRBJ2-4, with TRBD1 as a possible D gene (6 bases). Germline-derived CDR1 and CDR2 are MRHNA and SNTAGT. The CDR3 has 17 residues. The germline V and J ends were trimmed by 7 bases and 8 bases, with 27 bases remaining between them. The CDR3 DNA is TGTGCCAGCATTCGGGCCCGACAGGCCGACCATGTGGACATTCAGTACTTC. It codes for CASIRARQADHVDIQYF.

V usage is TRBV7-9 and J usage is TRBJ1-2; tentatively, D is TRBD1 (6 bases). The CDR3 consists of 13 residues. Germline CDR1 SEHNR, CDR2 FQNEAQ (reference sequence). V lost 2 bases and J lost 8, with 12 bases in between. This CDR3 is CASSLLGGSGYTF. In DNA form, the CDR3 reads TGTGCCAGCAGCTTACTAGGGGGATCGGGCTACACCTTC.

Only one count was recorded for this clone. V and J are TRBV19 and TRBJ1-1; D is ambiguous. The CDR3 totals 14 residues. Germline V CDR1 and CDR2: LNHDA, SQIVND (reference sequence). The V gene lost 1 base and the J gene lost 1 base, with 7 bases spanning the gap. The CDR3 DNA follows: TGTGCCAGTAGTATAGGTCCGGGGAACACTGAAGCTTTCTTT. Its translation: CASSIGPGNTEAFF.

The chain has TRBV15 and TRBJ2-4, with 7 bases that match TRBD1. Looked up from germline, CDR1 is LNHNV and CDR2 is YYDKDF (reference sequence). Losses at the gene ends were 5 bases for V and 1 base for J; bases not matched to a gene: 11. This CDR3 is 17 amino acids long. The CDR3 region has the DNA TGTGCCACCAGCTACGGACAGGCCGGCCTGGCCAAAAACATTCAGTACTTC. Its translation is CATSYGQAGLAKNIQYF.

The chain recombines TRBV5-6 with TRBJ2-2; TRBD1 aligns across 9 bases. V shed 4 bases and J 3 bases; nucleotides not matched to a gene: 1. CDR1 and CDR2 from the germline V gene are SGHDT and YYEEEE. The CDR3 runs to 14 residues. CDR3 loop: CASSGQGYTGELFF. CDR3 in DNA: TGTGCCAGCAGCGGACAGGGGTACACCGGGGAGCTGTTTTTT.

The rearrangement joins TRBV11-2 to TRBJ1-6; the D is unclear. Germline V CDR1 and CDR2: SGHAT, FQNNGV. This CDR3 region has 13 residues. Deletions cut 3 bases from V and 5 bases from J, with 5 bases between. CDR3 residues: CASSFSNNSPLHF. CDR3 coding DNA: TGTGCCAGCAGCTTTTCCAATAATTCACCCCTCCACTTT.

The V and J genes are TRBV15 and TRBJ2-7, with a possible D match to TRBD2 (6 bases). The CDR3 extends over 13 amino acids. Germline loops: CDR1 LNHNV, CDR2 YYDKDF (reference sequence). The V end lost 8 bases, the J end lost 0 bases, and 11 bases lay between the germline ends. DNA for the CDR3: TGTGCCACCTCCCCCGGGAGCTCCTACGAGCAGTACTTC. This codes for CATSPGSSYEQYF. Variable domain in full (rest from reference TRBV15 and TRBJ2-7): DAMVIQNPRYQVTQFGKPVTLSCSQTLNHNVMYWYQQKSSQAPKLLFHYYDKDFNNEADTPDNFQSRRPNTSFCFLDIRSPGLGDTAMYLCATSPGSSYEQYFGPGTRLTVT.

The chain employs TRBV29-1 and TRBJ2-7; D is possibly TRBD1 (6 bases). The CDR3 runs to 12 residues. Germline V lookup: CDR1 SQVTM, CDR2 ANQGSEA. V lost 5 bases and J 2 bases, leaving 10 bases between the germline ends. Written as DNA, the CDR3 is TGCAGCGTTAGGGACACCGCCTACGAGCAGTACTTC. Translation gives CSVRDTAYEQYF.

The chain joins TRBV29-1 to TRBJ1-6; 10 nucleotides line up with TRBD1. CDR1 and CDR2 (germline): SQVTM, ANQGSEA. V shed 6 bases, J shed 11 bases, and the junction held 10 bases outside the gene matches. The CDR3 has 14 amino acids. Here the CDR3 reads CSVTTGTGAAPLHF. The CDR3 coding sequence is TGCAGCGTCACAACGGGGACAGGGGCCGCACCCCTCCACTTT.

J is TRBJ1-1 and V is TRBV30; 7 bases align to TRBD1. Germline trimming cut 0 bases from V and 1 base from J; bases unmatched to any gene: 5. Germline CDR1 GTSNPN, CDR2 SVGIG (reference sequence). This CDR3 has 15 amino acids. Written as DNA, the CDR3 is TGTGCCTGGAGTGTAGGAGGGACAGCGAACACTGAAGCTTTCTTT. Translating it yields CAWSVGGTANTEAFF.

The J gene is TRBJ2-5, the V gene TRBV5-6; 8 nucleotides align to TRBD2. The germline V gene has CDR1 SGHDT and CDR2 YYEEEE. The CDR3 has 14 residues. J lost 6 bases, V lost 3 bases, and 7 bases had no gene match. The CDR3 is CASSSPGGLKTQYF. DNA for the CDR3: TGTGCCAGCAGCTCCCCGGGGGGGCTGAAGACCCAGTACTTC.

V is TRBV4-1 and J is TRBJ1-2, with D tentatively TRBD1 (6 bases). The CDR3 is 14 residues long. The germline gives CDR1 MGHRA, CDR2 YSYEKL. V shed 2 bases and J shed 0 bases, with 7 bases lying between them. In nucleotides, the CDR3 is TGCGCCAGCAGCCAAACAGGGACTAACTATGGCTACACCTTC. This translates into CASSQTGTNYGYTF.

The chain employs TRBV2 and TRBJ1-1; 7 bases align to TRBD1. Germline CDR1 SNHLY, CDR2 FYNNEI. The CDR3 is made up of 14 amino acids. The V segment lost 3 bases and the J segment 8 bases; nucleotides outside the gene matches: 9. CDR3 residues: CASSELRGTAEAFF. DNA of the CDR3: TGTGCCAGCAGTGAGCTGAGAGGGACAGCCGAAGCTTTCTTT.

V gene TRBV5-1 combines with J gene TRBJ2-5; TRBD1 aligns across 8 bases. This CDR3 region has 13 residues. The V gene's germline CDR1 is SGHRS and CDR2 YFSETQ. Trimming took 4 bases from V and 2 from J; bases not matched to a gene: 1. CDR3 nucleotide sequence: TGCGCCAGCAGCGGGGACAGGCAAGAGACCCAGTACTTC. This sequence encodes CASSGDRQETQYF.

The CDR3 reads CATSEGRRGLRTDTQYF. The CDR3 DNA sequence: TGTGCCACCAGTGAAGGCCGTCGGGGGTTGCGCACAGATACGCAGTATTTT. V is TRBV24-1 and J is TRBJ2-3; tentatively, D is TRBD2 (6 bases). This CDR3 has 17 amino acids. Germline V gives CDR1 KGHDR, CDR2 SFDVKD. V was trimmed by 4 bases and J by 1 base, leaving 17 bases between them.